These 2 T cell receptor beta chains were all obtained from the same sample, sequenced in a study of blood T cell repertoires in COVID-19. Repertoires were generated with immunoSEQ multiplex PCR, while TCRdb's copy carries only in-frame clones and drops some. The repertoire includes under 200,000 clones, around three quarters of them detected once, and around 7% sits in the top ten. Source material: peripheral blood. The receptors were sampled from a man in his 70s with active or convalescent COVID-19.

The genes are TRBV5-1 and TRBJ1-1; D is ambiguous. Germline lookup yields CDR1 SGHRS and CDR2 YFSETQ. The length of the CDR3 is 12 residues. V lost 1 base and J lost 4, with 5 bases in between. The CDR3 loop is CASSLTGTEAFF. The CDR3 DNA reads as TGCGCCAGCAGCTTGACCGGCACTGAAGCTTTCTTT.

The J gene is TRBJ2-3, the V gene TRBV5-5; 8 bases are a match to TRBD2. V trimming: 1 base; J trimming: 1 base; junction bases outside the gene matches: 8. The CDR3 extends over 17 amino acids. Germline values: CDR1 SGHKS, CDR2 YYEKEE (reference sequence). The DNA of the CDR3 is TGTGCCAGCAGCTTGTTCCTAGCGGGCCCTGGCACAGATACGCAGTATTTT. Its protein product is CASSLFLAGPGTDTQYF. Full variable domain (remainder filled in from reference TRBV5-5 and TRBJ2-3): DAGVTQSPTHLIKTRGQQVTLRCSPISGHKSVSWYQQVLGQGPQFIFQYYEKEERGRGNFPDRFSARQFPNYSSELNVNALLLGDSALYLCASSLFLAGPGTDTQYFGPGTRLTVL.